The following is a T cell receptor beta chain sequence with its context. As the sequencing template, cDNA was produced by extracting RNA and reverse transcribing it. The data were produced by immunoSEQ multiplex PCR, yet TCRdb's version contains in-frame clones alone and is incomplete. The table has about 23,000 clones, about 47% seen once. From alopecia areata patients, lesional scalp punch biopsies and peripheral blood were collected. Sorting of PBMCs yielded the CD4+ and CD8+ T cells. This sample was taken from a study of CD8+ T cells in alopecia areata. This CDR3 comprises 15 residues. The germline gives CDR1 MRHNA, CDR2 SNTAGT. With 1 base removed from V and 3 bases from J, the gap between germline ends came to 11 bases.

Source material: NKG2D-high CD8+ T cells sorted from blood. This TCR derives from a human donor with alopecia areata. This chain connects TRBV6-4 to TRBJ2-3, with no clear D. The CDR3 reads CASSDWADETDTQYF. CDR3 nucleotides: TGTGCCAGCAGTGACTGGGCGGATGAAACAGATACGCAGTATTTT.